This TCR beta chain was sequenced during a study of cytomegalovirus exposure and HLA in healthy donors. The study, taken as a whole, reports: A later analysis linked about 17,000 TCR beta sequences to HLA alleles at 0.05 false discovery rate. Earlier analysis looked at TCR beta V segments, and most were productive about 87% or about 30% of the time.

As concerns this clone: Its antigen is not identified.

Amplification used 60 Vbeta primers and 13 Jbeta primers. Profiling relied on immunoSEQ multiplex PCR, and the TCRdb table lists in-frame clones only, not all of them. The sample contains a few hundred thousand clones, over 70% of which appear only once. Germline CDR1 reads SGHAT; CDR2 reads FQNNGV. The CDR3 is 13 amino acids. V lost 5 bases, J lost 0 bases, and 7 bases lay in between. The V gene is TRBV11-2, the J gene TRBJ1-1; D gene uncertain. The receptor was derived from a woman in her sixties in good health and CMV-seropositive. The sample taken for sequencing was PBMCs. CDR3 sequence reads: CASSPSVNTEAFF. In nucleotides, the CDR3 is TGTGCCAGCAGCCCTAGTGTGAACACTGAAGCTTTCTTT.